Below, one T cell receptor beta chain is given with its context. This record belongs to a study of blood T cell repertoires in COVID-19. Whole-study context: The cDNA or gDNA used as material had been derived from T cells, B-cell-depleted T cells, or PBMCs.

In the original processing: Amplification from reference gene primers served as the basis for estimated nucleated cell counts. Sequenced by immunoSEQ multiplex PCR; TCRdb stores in-frame clones only, minus some. V, J and clone size reflect that table, while D and trimming were determined from the DNA. Of just under 30,000 clones listed, nearly 80% are singletons. This TCR was sampled from a woman aged 70-85 years with acute or convalescent COVID-19. What was sequenced was peripheral blood.

The DNA of the CDR3 is TGTGCCGGCGGGGGCTCCTATAATTCACCCCTCCACTTT. Translated, it gives CAGGGSYNSPLHF. V usage is TRBV19 and J usage is TRBJ1-6; tentatively, D is TRBD1 (5 bases). The CDR3 consists of 13 residues. The V and J ends lost 11 bases and 0 bases respectively, with 8 bases between them. Germline CDR1 reads LNHDA; CDR2 reads SQIVND (reference sequence).